The source of this TCR beta chain is a study of blood T cell repertoires in COVID-19. At the level of the study: Both acute and convalescent COVID-19 samples were obtained from the United States, Italy and Spain. Nucleic acid was either cDNA or gDNA, and it came from T cells, B-cell-depleted T cells, or PBMCs.

CDR3 length equals 16 residues. CDR1 is SGDLS and CDR2 is YYNGEE in the germline V gene. Germline trimming cut 2 bases from V and 5 bases from J; bases unmatched to any gene: 11. Original data processing: Cell counts per sample came from amplifying reference gene primers. Some clones are missing from TCRdb's copy, which holds only in-frame ones; the method was immunoSEQ multiplex PCR. V, J and clone size reflect that table, while D and trimming were determined from the DNA. The sample carries tens of thousands of clones, around 80% recorded once. Sequencing was carried out using peripheral blood. The TCR comes from a woman aged 60 to 75 with acute or convalescent COVID-19. This chain uses TRBV9 with TRBJ2-3; the match to TRBD2 covers 7 bases. DNA of the CDR3: TGTGCCAGCAGCGTCCAACCCGTCGGGGGGAGAGATACGCAGTATTTT. Protein: CASSVQPVGGRDTQYF. The full variable domain, completed using reference TRBV9 and TRBJ2-3, is DSGVTQTPKHLITATGQRVTLRCSPRSGDLSVYWYQQSLDQGLQFLIQYYNGEERAKGNILERFSAQQFPDLHSELNLSSLELGDSALYFCASSVQPVGGRDTQYFGPGTRLTVL.